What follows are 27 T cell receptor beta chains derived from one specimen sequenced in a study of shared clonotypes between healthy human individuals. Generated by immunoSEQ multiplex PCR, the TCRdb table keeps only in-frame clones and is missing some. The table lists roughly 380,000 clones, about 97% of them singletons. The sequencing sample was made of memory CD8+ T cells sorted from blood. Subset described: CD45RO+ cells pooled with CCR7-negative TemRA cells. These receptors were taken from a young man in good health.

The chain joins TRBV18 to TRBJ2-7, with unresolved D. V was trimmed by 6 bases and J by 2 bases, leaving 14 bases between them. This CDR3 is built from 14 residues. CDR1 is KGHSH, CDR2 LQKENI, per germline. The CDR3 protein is CASSWGPYPYEQYF. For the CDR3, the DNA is TGTGCCAGCTCTTGGGGTCCTTATCCCTACGAGCAGTACTTC.

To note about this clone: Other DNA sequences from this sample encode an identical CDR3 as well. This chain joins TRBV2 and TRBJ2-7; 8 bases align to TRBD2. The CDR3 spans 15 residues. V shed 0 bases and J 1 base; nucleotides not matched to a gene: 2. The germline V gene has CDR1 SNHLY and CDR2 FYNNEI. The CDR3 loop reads CASSEAGTSSYEQYF. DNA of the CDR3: TGTGCCAGCAGTGAAGCGGGGACTAGTTCCTACGAGCAGTACTTC.

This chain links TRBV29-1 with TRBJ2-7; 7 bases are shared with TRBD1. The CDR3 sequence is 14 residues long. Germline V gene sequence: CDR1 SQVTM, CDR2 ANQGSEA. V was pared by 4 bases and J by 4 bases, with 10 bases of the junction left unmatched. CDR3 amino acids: CSVVFGSGGYEQYF. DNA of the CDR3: TGCAGCGTTGTTTTTGGTTCAGGGGGTTACGAGCAGTACTTC.

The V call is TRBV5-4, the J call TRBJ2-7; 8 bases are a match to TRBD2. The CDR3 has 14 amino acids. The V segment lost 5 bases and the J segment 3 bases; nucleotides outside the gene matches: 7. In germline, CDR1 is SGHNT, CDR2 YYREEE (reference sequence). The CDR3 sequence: CASSTTGGNYEQYF. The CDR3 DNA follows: TGTGCCAGCAGTACGACGGGGGGGAACTACGAGCAGTACTTC.

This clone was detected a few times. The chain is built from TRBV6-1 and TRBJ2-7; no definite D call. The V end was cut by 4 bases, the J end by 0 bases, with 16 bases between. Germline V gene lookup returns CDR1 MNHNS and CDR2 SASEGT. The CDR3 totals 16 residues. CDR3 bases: TGTGCCAGCAGTGCCCTGAACCGACGTAGCTCCTACGAGCAGTACTTC. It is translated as CASSALNRRSSYEQYF.

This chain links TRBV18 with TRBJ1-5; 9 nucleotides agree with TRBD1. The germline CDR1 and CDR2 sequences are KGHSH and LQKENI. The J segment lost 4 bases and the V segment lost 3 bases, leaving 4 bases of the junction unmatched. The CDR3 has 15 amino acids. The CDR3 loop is CASSPGTGWNQPQHF. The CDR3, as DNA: TGTGCCAGCTCACCGGGGACAGGGTGGAATCAGCCCCAGCATTTT.

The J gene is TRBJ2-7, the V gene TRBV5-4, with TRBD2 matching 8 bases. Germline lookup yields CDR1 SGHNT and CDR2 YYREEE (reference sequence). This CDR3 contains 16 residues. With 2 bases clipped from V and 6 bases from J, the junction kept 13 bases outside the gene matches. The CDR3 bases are TGTGCCAGCAGCTTTGGGGCTAAGCGTAGCGGGACCGAGCAGTACTTC. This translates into CASSFGAKRSGTEQYF.

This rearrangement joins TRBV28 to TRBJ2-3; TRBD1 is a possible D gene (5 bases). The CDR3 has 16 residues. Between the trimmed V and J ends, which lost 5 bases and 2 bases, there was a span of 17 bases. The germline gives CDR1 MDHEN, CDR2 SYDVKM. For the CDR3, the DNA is TGTGCCAGCAGTATAAAATGGGGCCTTCTCACAGATACGCAGTATTTT. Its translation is CASSIKWGLLTDTQYF. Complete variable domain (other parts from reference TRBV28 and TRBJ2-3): DVKVTQSSRYLVKRTGEKVFLECVQDMDHENMFWYRQDPGLGLRLIYFSYDVKMKEKGDIPEGYSVSREKKERFSLILESASTNQTSMYLCASSIKWGLLTDTQYFGPGTRLTVL.

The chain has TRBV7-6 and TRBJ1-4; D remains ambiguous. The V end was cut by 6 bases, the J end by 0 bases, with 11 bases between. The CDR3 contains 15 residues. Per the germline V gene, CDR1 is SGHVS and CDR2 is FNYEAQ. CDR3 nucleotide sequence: TGTGCCAGCAGTTCCAAGCCTGCAACTAATGAAAAACTGTTTTTT. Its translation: CASSSKPATNEKLFF.

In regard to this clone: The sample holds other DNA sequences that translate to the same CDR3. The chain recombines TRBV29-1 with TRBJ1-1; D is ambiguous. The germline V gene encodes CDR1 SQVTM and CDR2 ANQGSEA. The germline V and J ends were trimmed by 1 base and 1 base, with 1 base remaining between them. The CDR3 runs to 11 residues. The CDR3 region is CSVEGNTEAFF. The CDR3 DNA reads TGCAGCGTTGAAGGGAACACTGAAGCTTTCTTT.

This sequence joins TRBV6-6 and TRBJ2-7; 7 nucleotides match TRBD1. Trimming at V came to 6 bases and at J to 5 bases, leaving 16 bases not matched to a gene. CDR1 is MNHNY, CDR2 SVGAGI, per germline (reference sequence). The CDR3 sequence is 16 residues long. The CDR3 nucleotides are TGTGCCAGCAGCATAGCCATCGGGGACAGTCTCAACGAGCAGTACTTC. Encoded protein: CASSIAIGDSLNEQYF.

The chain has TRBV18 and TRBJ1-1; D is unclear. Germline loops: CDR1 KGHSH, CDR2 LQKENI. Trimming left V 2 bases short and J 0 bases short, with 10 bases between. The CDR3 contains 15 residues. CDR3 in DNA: TGTGCCAGCTCACCAACGGCCGGCCTGAACACTGAAGCTTTCTTT. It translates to CASSPTAGLNTEAFF. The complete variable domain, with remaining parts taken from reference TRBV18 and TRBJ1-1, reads NAGVMQNPRHLVRRRGQEARLRCSPMKGHSHVYWYRQLPEEGLKFMVYLQKENIIDESGMPKERFSAEFPKEGPSILRIQQVVRGDSAAYFCASSPTAGLNTEAFFGQGTRLTVV.

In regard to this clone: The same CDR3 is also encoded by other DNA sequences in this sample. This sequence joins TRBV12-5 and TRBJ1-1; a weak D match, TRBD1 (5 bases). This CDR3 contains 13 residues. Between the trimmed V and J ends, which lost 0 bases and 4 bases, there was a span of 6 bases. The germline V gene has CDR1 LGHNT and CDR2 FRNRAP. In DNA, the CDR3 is TGTGCTAGTGGTTTGGTTGGGGGCACTGAAGCTTTCTTT. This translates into CASGLVGGTEAFF.

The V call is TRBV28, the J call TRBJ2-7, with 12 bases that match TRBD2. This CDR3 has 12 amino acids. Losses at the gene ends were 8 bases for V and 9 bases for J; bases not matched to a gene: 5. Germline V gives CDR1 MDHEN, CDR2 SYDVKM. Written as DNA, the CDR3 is TGTGCCAGCGGGACTAGCGGGCCCCCGCAGTACTTC. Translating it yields CASGTSGPPQYF.

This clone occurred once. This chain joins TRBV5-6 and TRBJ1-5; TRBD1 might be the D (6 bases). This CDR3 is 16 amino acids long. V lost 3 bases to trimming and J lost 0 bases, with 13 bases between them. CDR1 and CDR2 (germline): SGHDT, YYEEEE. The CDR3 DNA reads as TGTGCCAGCAGCTATTCGACAGGCTATAGCAATCAGCCCCAGCATTTT. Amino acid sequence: CASSYSTGYSNQPQHF.

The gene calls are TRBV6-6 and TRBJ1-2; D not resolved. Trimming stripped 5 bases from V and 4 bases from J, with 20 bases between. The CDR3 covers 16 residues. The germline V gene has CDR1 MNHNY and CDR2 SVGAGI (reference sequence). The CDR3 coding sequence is TGTGCCAGCAGTCCCACCAACAGAGGGTCTGGCTATGGCTACACCTTC. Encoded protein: CASSPTNRGSGYGYTF.

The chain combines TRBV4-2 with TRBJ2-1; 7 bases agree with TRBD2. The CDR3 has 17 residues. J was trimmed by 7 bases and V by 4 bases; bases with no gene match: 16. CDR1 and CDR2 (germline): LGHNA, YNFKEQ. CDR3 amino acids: CASSRINRGSSGNEQFF. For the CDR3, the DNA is TGTGCCAGCAGCCGGATTAACCGCGGGAGCTCGGGTAATGAGCAGTTCTTC.

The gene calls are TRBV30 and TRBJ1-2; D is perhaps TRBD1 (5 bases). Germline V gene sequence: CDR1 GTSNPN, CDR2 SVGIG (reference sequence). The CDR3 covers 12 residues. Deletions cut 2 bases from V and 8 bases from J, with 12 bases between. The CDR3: CAWSLTGSGYTF. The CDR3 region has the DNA TGTGCCTGGAGTCTTACAGGAAGCGGCTACACCTTC. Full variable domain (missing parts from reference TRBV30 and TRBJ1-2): SQTIHQWPATLVQPVGSPLSLECTVEGTSNPNLYWYRQAAGRGLQLLFYSVGIGQISSEVPQNLSASRPQDRQFILSSKKLLLSDSGFYLCAWSLTGSGYTFGSGTRLTVV.

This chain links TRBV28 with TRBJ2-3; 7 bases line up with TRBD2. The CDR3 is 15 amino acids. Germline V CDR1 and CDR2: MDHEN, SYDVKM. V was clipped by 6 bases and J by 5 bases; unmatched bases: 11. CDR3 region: CASSSPAGVKDTQYF. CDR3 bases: TGTGCCAGCAGCTCTCCGGCGGGAGTTAAAGATACGCAGTATTTT.

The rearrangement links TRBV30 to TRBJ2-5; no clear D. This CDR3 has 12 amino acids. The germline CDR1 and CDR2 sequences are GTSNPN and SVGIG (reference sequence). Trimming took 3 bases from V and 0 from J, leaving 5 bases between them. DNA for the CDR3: TGTGCCTGGAGCAGGTACCAAGAGACCCAGTACTTC. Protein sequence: CAWSRYQETQYF.

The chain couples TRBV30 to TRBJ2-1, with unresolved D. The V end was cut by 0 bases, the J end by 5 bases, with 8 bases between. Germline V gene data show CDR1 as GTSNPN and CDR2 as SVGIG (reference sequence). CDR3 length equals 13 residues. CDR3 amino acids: CAWSVLSHNEQFF. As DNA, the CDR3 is TGTGCCTGGAGTGTTCTGAGTCACAATGAGCAGTTCTTC.

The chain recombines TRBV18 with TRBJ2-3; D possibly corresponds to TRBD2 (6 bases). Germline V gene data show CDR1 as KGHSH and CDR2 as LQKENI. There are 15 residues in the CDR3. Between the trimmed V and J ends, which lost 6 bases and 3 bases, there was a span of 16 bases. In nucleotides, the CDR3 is TGTGCCAGCTCTCCGGACATTGCGGGGACAGATACGCAGTATTTT. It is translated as CASSPDIAGTDTQYF.

Here the CDR3 DNA reads TGCGCCAGCAGCCAGACAGGGGCTGAAGCTTTCTTT. Translation gives CASSQTGAEAFF. V usage is TRBV4-1 and J usage is TRBJ1-1; 8 nucleotides match TRBD1. V trimming: 3 bases; J trimming: 6 bases; junction bases outside the gene matches: 0. The V gene's germline CDR1 is MGHRA and CDR2 YSYEKL. There are 12 residues in the CDR3.

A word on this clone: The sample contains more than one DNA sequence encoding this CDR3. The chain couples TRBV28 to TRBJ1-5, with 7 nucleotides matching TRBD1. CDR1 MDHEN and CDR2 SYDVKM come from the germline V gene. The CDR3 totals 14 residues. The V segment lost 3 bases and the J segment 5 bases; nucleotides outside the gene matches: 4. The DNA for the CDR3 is TGTGCCAGCAGTTTGGGGACAGCTTATCAGCCCCAGCATTTT. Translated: CASSLGTAYQPQHF.

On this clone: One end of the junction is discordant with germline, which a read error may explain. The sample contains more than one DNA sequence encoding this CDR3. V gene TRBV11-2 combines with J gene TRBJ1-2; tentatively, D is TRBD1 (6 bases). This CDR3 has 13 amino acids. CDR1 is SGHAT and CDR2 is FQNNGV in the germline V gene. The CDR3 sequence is CASSLTGYYGYTF. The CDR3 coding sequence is TGTGCCAGCAGCCTGACAGGTTACTACGGCTACACCTTC.

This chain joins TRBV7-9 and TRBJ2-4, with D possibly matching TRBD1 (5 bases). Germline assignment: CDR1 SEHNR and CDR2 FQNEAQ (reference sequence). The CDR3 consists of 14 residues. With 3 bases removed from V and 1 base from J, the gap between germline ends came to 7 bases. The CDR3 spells CASSLSGAKNIQYF. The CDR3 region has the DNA TGTGCCAGCAGCTTGTCAGGGGCCAAAAACATTCAGTACTTC.

The CDR3 DNA follows: TGCGCCAGCAGTTCATTAGTCGGGGGGTATGGCTACACCTTC. Protein sequence: CASSSLVGGYGYTF. The chain joins TRBV5-1 to TRBJ1-2; a weak D match, TRBD1 (5 bases). The germline V gene has CDR1 SGHRS and CDR2 YFSETQ. The CDR3 covers 14 residues. Trimming cost V 5 bases and J 5 bases, with 16 bases left between them.